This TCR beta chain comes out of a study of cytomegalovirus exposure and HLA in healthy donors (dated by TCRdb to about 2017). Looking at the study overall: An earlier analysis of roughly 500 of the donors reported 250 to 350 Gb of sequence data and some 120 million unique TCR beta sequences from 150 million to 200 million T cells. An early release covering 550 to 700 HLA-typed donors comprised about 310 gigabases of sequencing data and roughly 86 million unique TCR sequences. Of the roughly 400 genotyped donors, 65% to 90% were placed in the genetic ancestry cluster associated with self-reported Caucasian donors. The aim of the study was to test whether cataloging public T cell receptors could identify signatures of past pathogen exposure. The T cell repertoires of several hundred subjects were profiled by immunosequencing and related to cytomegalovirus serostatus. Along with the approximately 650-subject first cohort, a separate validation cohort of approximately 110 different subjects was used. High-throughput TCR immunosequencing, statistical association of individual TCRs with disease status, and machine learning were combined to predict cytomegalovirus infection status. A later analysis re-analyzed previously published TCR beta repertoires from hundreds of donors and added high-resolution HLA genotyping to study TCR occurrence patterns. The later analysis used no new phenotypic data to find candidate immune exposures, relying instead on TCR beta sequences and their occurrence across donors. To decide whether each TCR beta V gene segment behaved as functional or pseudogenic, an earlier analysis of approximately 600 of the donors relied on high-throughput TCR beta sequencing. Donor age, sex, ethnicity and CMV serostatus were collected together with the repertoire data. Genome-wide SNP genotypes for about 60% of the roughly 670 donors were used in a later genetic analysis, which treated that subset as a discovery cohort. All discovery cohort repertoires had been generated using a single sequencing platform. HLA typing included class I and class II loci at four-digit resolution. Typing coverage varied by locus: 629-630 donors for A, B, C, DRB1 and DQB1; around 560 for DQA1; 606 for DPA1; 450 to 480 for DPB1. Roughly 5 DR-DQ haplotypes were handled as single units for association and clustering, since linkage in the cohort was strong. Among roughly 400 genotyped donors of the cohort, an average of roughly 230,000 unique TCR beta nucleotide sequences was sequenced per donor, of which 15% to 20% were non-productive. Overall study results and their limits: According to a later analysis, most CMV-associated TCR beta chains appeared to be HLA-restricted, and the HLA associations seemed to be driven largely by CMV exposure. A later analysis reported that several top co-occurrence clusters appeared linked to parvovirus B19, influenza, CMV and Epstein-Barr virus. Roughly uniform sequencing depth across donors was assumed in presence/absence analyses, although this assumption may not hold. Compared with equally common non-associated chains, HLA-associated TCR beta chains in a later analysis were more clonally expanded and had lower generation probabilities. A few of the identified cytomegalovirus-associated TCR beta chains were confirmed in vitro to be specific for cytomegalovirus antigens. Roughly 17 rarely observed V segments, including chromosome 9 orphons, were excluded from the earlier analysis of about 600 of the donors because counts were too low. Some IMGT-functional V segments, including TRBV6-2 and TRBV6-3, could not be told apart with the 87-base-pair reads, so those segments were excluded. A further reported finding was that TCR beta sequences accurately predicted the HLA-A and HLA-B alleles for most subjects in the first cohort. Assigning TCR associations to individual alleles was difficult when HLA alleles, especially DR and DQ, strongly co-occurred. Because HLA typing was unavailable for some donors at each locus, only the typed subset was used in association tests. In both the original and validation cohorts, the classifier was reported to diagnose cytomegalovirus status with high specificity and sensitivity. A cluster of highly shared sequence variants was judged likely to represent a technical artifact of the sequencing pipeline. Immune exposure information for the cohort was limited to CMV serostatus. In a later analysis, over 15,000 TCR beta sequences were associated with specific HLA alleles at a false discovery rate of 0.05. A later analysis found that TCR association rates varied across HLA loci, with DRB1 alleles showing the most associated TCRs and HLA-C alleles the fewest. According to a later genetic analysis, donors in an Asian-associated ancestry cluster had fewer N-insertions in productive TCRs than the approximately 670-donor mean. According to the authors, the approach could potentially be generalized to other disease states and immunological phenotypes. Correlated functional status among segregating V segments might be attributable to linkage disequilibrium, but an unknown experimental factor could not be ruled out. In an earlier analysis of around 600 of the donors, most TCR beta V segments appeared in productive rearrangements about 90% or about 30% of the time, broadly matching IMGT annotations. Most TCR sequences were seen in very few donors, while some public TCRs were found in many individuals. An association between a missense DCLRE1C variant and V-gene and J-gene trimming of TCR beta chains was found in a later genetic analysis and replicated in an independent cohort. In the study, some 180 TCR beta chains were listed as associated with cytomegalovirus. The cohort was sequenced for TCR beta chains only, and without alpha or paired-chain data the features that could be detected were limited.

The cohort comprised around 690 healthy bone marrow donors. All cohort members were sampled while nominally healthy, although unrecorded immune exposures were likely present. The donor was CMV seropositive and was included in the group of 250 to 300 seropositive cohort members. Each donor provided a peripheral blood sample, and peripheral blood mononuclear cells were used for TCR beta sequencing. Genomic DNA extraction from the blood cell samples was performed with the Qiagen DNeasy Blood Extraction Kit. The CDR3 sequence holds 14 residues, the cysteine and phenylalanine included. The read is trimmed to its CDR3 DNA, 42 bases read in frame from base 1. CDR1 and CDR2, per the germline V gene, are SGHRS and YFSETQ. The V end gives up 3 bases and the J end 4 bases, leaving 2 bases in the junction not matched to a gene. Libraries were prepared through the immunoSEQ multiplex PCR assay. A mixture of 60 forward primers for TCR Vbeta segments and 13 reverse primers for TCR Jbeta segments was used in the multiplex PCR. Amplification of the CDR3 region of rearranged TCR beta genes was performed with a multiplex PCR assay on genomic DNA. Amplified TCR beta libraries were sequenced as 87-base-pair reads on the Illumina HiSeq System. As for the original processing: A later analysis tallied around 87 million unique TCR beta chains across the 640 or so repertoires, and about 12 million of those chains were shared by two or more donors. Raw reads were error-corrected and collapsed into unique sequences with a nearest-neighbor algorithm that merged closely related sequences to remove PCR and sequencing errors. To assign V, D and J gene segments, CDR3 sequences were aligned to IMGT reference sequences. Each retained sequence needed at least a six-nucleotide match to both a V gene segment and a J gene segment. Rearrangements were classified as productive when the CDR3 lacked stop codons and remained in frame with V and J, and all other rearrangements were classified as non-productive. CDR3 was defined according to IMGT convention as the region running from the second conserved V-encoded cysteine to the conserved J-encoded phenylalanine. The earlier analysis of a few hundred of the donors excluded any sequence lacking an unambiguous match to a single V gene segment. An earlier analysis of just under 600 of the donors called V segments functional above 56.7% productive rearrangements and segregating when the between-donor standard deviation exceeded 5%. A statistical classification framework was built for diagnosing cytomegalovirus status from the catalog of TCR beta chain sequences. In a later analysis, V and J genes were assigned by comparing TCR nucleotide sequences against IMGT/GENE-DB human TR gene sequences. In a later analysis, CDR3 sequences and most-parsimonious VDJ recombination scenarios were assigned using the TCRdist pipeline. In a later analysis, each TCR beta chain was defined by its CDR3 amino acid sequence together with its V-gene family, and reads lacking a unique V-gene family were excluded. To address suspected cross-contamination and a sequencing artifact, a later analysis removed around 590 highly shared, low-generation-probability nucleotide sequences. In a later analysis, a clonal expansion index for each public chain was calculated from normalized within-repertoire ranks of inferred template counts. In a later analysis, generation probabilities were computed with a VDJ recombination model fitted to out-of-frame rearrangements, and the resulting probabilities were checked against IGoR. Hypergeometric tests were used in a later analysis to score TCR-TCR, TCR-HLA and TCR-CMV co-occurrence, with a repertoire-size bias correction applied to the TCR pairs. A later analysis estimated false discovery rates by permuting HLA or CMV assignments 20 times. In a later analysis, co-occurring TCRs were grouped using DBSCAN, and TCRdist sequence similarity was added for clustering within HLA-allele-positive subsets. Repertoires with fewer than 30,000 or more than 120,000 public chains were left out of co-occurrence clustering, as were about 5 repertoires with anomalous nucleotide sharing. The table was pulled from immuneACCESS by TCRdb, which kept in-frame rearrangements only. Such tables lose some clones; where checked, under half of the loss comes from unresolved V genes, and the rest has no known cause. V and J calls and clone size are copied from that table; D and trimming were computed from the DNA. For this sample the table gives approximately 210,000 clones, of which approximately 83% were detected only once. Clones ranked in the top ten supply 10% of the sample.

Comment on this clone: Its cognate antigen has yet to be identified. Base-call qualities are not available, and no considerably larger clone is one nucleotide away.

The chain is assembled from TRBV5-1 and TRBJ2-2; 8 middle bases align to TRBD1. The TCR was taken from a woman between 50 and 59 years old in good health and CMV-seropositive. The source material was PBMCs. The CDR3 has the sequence CASSSGQGTGELFF. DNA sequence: TGCGCCAGCAGCTCCGGACAGGGCACCGGGGAGCTGTTTTTT.